Following are 27 T cell receptor beta chains from one sample sequenced in a study of identical twins. TCRdb independently ran MiXCR on the 5' RACE reads; one entry per CDR3 protein. The sample gives 400,000 to 550,000 distinct CDR3 sequences, roughly an eighth of which show up once; 0.8% to 1% is in the top ten. This sample also appeared in a second study, on yellow fever vaccine responses in identical twins.

The sample was CD4+ T cells sorted from blood. Receptor source: a woman aged 18-35 years in good health.

The chain carries TRBV3-1 and TRBJ2-3, with 7 bases identical to TRBD2. After removal of 0 bases from V and 6 bases from J, the junction contained 15 bases not matched to a gene. Germline CDR1 reads LGHDT; CDR2 reads YNNKEL (reference sequence). This CDR3 is built from 18 residues. CDR3 in amino acids: CASSQDAFGSGEGDTQYF. In DNA form, the CDR3 reads TGTGCCAGCAGCCAAGATGCGTTCGGAAGCGGGGAGGGGGATACGCAGTATTTT.

This clonotype was seen a handful of times. The V call is TRBV29-1, the J call TRBJ1-1; the D gene is possibly TRBD1 (5 bases). Germline CDR1 and CDR2: SQVTM and ANQGSEA. This CDR3 has 14 residues. Trimming cost V 5 bases and J 2 bases, with 15 bases left between them. The CDR3 here is CSVSGMGENTEAFF. CDR3 sequence (DNA): TGCAGCGTTTCAGGGATGGGTGAAAACACTGAAGCTTTCTTT.

This clonotype has just a few counts. The V call is TRBV11-2, the J call TRBJ2-5, with 8 bases identical to TRBD2. In germline, CDR1 is SGHAT, CDR2 FQNNGV. The CDR3 is 15 amino acids. V lost 2 bases, J lost 3 bases, and 5 bases stayed unmatched. The CDR3 loop reads CASSLLVAGKETQYF. CDR3 sequence (DNA): TGTGCCAGCAGCTTACTCGTAGCGGGAAAAGAGACCCAGTACTTC.

The chain uses TRBV7-8 and TRBJ1-5, with TRBD1 as a possible D gene (6 bases). The CDR3 runs 20 residues. With 0 bases removed from V and 2 bases from J, the gap between germline ends came to 23 bases. Germline CDR1 is SGHVS and CDR2 is FQNEAQ. The CDR3 region has the DNA TGTGCCAGCAGCTTAGCGAGGGGGAACTGGGGCGAGCATGGCAATCAGCCCCAGCATTTT. It specifies CASSLARGNWGEHGNQPQHF.

The rearrangement uses TRBV29-1 and TRBJ2-1; weak D call: TRBD2 (5 bases). CDR1 SQVTM and CDR2 ANQGSEA come from the germline V gene. This CDR3 spans 13 amino acids. V was pared by 3 bases and J by 2 bases, with 8 bases between. This chain's CDR3 is CSVDIGAYNEQFF. CDR3 sequence (DNA): TGCAGCGTTGATATCGGGGCCTACAATGAGCAGTTCTTC.

This clonotype was seen many times. The genes are TRBV28 and TRBJ2-1, with 11 bases fitting TRBD1. CDR1 is MDHEN, CDR2 SYDVKM, per germline. The CDR3 has 14 residues. Unmatched junction bases numbered 2, after V lost 8 bases and J lost 2 bases. This chain's CDR3 is CASQDRGPYNEQFF. CDR3 nucleotides: TGTGCCAGCCAGGACAGGGGGCCCTACAATGAGCAGTTCTTC. Variable domain in full (rest from reference TRBV28 and TRBJ2-1): DVKVTQSSRYLVKRTGEKVFLECVQDMDHENMFWYRQDPGLGLRLIYFSYDVKMKEKGDIPEGYSVSREKKERFSLILESASTNQTSMYLCASQDRGPYNEQFFGPGTRLTVL.

CDR3 in DNA: TGTGCCAGCAGCTTGGATGGGGGGTATAAGGTCGCTGAAGCTTTCTTT. This translates into CASSLDGGYKVAEAFF. The chain links TRBV5-6 to TRBJ1-1, with TRBD1 as a possible D gene (5 bases). Germline-derived CDR1 and CDR2 are SGHDT and YYEEEE. The CDR3 has 16 amino acids. Trimming stripped 0 bases from V and 6 bases from J, with 18 bases between.

The chain is built from TRBV5-5 and TRBJ2-5; a weak D match, TRBD2 (6 bases). Trimming took off 4 bases at V and 5 bases at J, with 18 bases between the two ends. The CDR3 is 15 amino acids. CDR1 is SGHKS and CDR2 is YYEKEE in the germline V gene (reference sequence). This chain's CDR3 is CASSPGLAGPETQYF. For the CDR3, the DNA is TGTGCCAGCAGCCCTGGGCTCGCGGGGCCGGAGACCCAGTACTTC.

This chain uses TRBV12-3 or TRBV12-4 with TRBJ2-5; D might be TRBD1 (5 bases). Trimming took 3 bases from V and 7 from J, leaving 9 bases between them. The CDR3 contains 12 residues. The CDR3 sequence: CASSFRVGTQYF. The CDR3 nucleotides read TGTGCCAGCAGTTTCAGGGTGGGGACCCAGTACTTC.

The chain uses TRBV7-6 and TRBJ2-1; possibly TRBD2 for D (5 bases). CDR1 is SGHVS and CDR2 is FNYEAQ in the germline V gene. This CDR3 spans 17 amino acids. Deletions cut 5 bases from V and 2 bases from J, with 19 bases between. CDR3 nucleotide sequence: TGTGCCAGCAGCCCACCCGAGGGTGGGAACGCCTACAATGAGCAGTTCTTC. This codes for CASSPPEGGNAYNEQFF. The full variable domain, completed using reference TRBV7-6 and TRBJ2-1, is GAGVSQSPRYKVTKRGQDVALRCDPISGHVSLYWYRQALGQGPEFLTYFNYEAQQDKSGLPNDRFSAERPEGSISTLTIQRTEQRDSAMYRCASSPPEGGNAYNEQFFGPGTRLTVL.

This clonotype was observed at least ten times. V usage is TRBV7-3 and J usage is TRBJ2-3; D remains unclear. CDR1 is SGHTA, CDR2 FQGTGA, per germline. The V end was cut by 0 bases, the J end by 0 bases, with 4 bases between. The CDR3 totals 14 residues. DNA for the CDR3: TGTGCCAGCAGCTTAACTCAGAGCACAGATACGCAGTATTTT. This translates into CASSLTQSTDTQYF.

This clonotype was recorded many times. The genes are TRBV12-5 and TRBJ2-1, with TRBD1 matching 8 bases. The CDR3 is 15 amino acids. V dropped 6 bases and J dropped 3; count of bases not matched to a gene: 7. The germline gives CDR1 LGHNT, CDR2 FRNRAP. CDR3 coding DNA: TGTGCTAGTGGCCAGGACAGGGTGTTCTACAATGAGCAGTTCTTC. Its protein product is CASGQDRVFYNEQFF.

In its sample, this clonotype was seen a few times. This rearrangement joins TRBV24-1 to TRBJ2-3; unclear D gene. In germline, CDR1 is KGHDR, CDR2 SFDVKD. The CDR3 is made up of 15 amino acids. With 4 bases removed from V and 2 bases from J, the gap between germline ends came to 12 bases. The CDR3 here is CATSDWGSFTDTQYF. In DNA form, the CDR3 reads TGTGCCACCAGTGACTGGGGATCGTTCACAGATACGCAGTATTTT.

This clonotype was observed at least ten times. The chain joins TRBV12-3 or TRBV12-4 to TRBJ2-6, with D possibly being TRBD1 or TRBD2 (5 bases each). The germline V and J ends were trimmed by 6 bases and 1 base, with 10 bases remaining between them. This CDR3 has 15 residues. The CDR3, as DNA: TGTGCCAGCAGCATGTGGGGGTCTGGGGCCAACGTCCTGACTTTC. It translates to CASSMWGSGANVLTF.

This clonotype was counted ten times or more. The V and J genes are TRBV7-2 and TRBJ2-7; D might be TRBD1 (5 bases). CDR3 size: 14 residues. Germline V CDR1 and CDR2: SGHTA, FQGNSA. Trimming left V 2 bases short and J 1 base short, with 9 bases between. Here the CDR3 reads CASSLWGPSYEQYF. The CDR3 nucleotides read TGTGCCAGCAGCTTATGGGGCCCATCCTACGAGCAGTACTTC.

This CDR3 is CASSSNPPGDSAIGTDTQYF. The CDR3 DNA sequence: TGTGCCAGCAGCTCGAACCCTCCCGGTGATAGCGCCATTGGCACAGATACGCAGTATTTT. This chain connects TRBV11-2 to TRBJ2-3, with a possible D match to TRBD2 (5 bases). In germline, CDR1 is SGHAT, CDR2 FQNNGV. V was shortened by 4 bases and J by 1 base, with 27 bases between the two germline ends. The CDR3 runs to 20 residues.

The genes are TRBV2 and TRBJ2-3; the D gene is possibly TRBD1 (6 bases). CDR1 is SNHLY and CDR2 is FYNNEI in the germline V gene. The V gene lost 11 bases and the J gene lost 4 bases, with 16 bases spanning the gap. The CDR3 is made up of 13 amino acids. CDR3: CASCRDTADTQYF. The CDR3 DNA reads as TGTGCCTCCTGCCGGGACACGGCAGATACGCAGTATTTT.

This clonotype turned up a few times. V is TRBV20-1 and J is TRBJ2-3; 7 bases are a match to TRBD2. CDR1 and CDR2 (germline): DFQATT, SNEGSKA (reference sequence). Trimming at V came to 6 bases and at J to 6 bases, leaving 6 bases not matched to a gene. There are 12 residues in the CDR3. The CDR3, as DNA: TGCAGTGCCGGGCCCGGGGGGGATACGCAGTATTTT. Translating it yields CSAGPGGDTQYF.

There are a few counts of this clonotype. This chain joins TRBV6-5 and TRBJ2-7, with D tentatively TRBD2 (5 bases). Between the trimmed V and J ends, which lost 0 bases and 3 bases, there was a span of 9 bases. The germline V gene encodes CDR1 MNHEY and CDR2 SVGAGI. The CDR3 is 14 residues long. DNA for the CDR3: TGTGCCAGCAGTTACTCGACCGGGATCTACGAGCAGTACTTC. Protein: CASSYSTGIYEQYF.

The sample holds a few counts of this clonotype. The J gene is TRBJ1-1, the V gene TRBV6-6; no clear D gene. Germline values: CDR1 MNHNY, CDR2 SVGAGI (reference sequence). The CDR3 sequence is 11 residues long. Trimming removed 10 bases at V and 0 bases at J, with 6 bases between. The CDR3: CATGVNTEAFF. The CDR3 DNA sequence: TGTGCCACCGGCGTGAACACTGAAGCTTTCTTT.

This sequence joins TRBV2 and TRBJ2-2; D ambiguous. This CDR3 is built from 14 residues. The germline V gene has CDR1 SNHLY and CDR2 FYNNEI. V was cut by 2 bases and J by 4 bases, with 8 bases left in between. CDR3: CASSERGITGELFF. The CDR3 coding sequence is TGTGCCAGCAGTGAAAGAGGTATCACCGGGGAGCTGTTTTTT.

This clonotype was seen only a few times. The chain employs TRBV9 and TRBJ1-6, with D tentatively TRBD1 (5 bases). Germline CDR1 is SGDLS and CDR2 is YYNGEE. CDR3 size: 17 residues. V lost 0 bases and J lost 8, with 18 bases in between. CDR3 DNA sequence: TGTGCCAGCAGCGTAGCAGGGTCCGCCGGGGGTCATTCACCCCTCCACTTT. It is translated as CASSVAGSAGGHSPLHF.

The V gene is TRBV3-1, the J gene TRBJ2-2; 7 bases are a match to TRBD1. The CDR3 extends over 17 amino acids. Germline-derived CDR1 and CDR2 are LGHDT and YNNKEL (reference sequence). Losses at the gene ends were 2 bases for V and 1 base for J; bases not matched to a gene: 7. CDR3 coding DNA: TGTGCCAGCAGCCAACCTACAGGGGCCTGGAACACCGGGGAGCTGTTTTTT. Residues: CASSQPTGAWNTGELFF. The whole variable domain, filled in from reference TRBV3-1 and TRBJ2-2, reads DTAVSQTPKYLVTQMGNDKSIKCEQNLGHDTMYWYKQDSKKFLKIMFSYNNKELIINETVPNRFSPKSPDKAHLNLHINSLELGDSAVYFCASSQPTGAWNTGELFFGEGSRLTVL.

The V call is TRBV27, the J call TRBJ2-1; D unclear. Germline CDR1 MNHEY, CDR2 SMNVEV (reference sequence). The germline V and J ends were trimmed by 6 bases and 10 bases, with 16 bases remaining between them. CDR3 length equals 13 residues. The CDR3 region has the DNA TGTGCCAGCAGCATAGGTGCCAATTTCGAGCAGTTCTTC. It is translated as CASSIGANFEQFF.

The chain carries TRBV18 and TRBJ1-1, with unresolved D. This CDR3 spans 15 amino acids. Trimming cost V 5 bases and J 5 bases, with 18 bases left between them. Germline assignment: CDR1 KGHSH and CDR2 LQKENI. Here the CDR3 reads CASSGDHGLGTEAFF. CDR3 DNA: TGTGCCAGCTCAGGCGACCATGGTCTGGGGACTGAAGCTTTCTTT.

A few counts support this clonotype. The V call is TRBV28, the J call TRBJ2-2; 10 nucleotides align to TRBD1. Germline lookup yields CDR1 MDHEN and CDR2 SYDVKM. The ends lost 6 bases at V and 5 bases at J; junction bases unmatched: 6. This CDR3 is 15 amino acids long. The CDR3, as DNA: TGTGCCAGCAGCAAAAGGACAGGGGGGACCGGGGAGCTGTTTTTT. Amino acid sequence: CASSKRTGGTGELFF. Combining the CDR3 with reference TRBV28 and TRBJ2-2 gives the whole variable domain DVKVTQSSRYLVKRTGEKVFLECVQDMDHENMFWYRQDPGLGLRLIYFSYDVKMKEKGDIPEGYSVSREKKERFSLILESASTNQTSMYLCASSKRTGGTGELFFGEGSRLTVL.

This clonotype was recorded a few times. The rearrangement uses TRBV28 and TRBJ1-1; possibly TRBD1 for D (5 bases). This CDR3 comprises 13 residues. V gave up 2 bases and J gave up 10 bases, with 14 bases separating them. Germline V gene sequence: CDR1 MDHEN, CDR2 SYDVKM. In DNA form, the CDR3 reads TGTGCCAGCAGTTTAGAAGGTTTCGGGGGAGCTTTCTTT. Protein sequence: CASSLEGFGGAFF.